The sequence of this T cell receptor beta chain was determined in a study of blood T cell repertoires in COVID-19. V shed 6 bases and J 0 bases; nucleotides not matched to a gene: 17. The CDR3 is 19 residues long. Germline CDR1 reads MNHEY; CDR2 reads SVGEGT. Followed over time, Seattle patients had been enrolled while infection was active. The table came from immunoSEQ multiplex PCR; TCRdb's copy has only in-frame clones and leaves some out. The sample records around 100,000 clones, 87% being singletons. The chain recombines TRBV6-2 or TRBV6-3 with TRBJ1-5; 7 nucleotides agree with TRBD1. Sequenced: peripheral blood. This TCR derives from a woman aged 45 to 65 with COVID-19, enrolled during active disease. The CDR3 reads CASSHLPGGEVYSNQPQHF. CDR3 in DNA: TGTGCCAGCAGCCACCTTCCAGGGGGAGAGGTGTATAGCAATCAGCCCCAGCATTTT.